This is a list of T cell receptor beta chains from one sample in a study of T cell clusters in autoimmune cytopenias. TCRdb reprocessed the multiplex PCR reads and reports one entry per CDR3 protein, with no DNA. The sample data list over 7,500 distinct CDR3 sequences. The sequencing input was peripheral blood. These receptors all stem from a human donor with an autoimmune cytopenia or autoimmune hepatitis (not recorded which). Each CDR3 is given with its conserved first and last residue. Clone size is stated in some rows and not others, as once, few, many or a class when expanded.

TRBJ2-1 15 medium-sized TRBV6-2/TRBV6-3 CASSFRGLRNIEQFF
TRBJ2-6 18 medium-sized TRBV15 CATSRGVGPSSGANVLTF
TRBJ1-2 14 - TRBV18 CASSHGQGEHGYTF
TRBJ1-3 13 medium-sized TRBV29-1 CSVGRGSGNTIYF
TRBJ1-2 12 medium-sized TRBV29-1 CSVERLSYGYTF
TRBJ2-1 16 - TRBV5-6 CASSLERRGSLDEQFF
TRBJ1-5 17 - TRBV5-1 CASSFGTGGTGNQPQHF
TRBJ2-7 15 - TRBV20-1 CSASLKREGHYEQYF
TRBJ1-4 18 - TRBV6-1 CASSYRDRGLLLNEKLFF
TRBJ1-3 17 medium-sized TRBV30 CAWSGGSGRFPGNTIYF
TRBJ2-1 15 - TRBV6-6 CASRDSPGMRGEQFF
TRBJ2-2 16 medium-sized TRBV29-1 CSVEDYGFANTGELFF
TRBJ2-5 14 - TRBV19 CASTGLAGRETQYF
TRBJ2-1 15 medium-sized TRBV7-2 CASSLGTGMYNEQFF
TRBJ2-5 16 - TRBV27 CASSFRLAERAGTQYF
TRBJ2-7 14 medium-sized TRBV6-5 CASSYSRGSYEQYF
TRBJ1-3 16 - TRBV6-6 CASSSTWASSGNTIYF
TRBJ1-2 15 - TRBV15 CATSSPWDRVRGYTF
TRBJ1-1 14 - TRBV30 CAYRQGAGNTEAFF
TRBJ1-2 13 medium-sized TRBV5-6 CASSLSTFYGYTF
TRBJ2-3 14 medium-sized TRBV20-1 CSARVLASTDTQYF
TRBJ2-1 17 - TRBV12-3/TRBV12-4 CASSQALAGVSYNEQFF
TRBJ1-6 14 medium-sized TRBV27 CASSLGRGYSPLHF
TRBJ1-1 14 medium-sized TRBV29-1 CSVELQQRNTEAFF
TRBJ2-7 16 medium-sized TRBV6-5 CASSLSSGKSSYEQYF
TRBJ2-2 16 medium-sized TRBV19 CASSQRTSGTTGELFF